Below are 31 T cell receptor beta chains sequenced from a single sample in a study of T cells after yellow fever vaccination. MiXCR, run by TCRdb on the 5' RACE reads, gives a single entry per CDR3 protein. The sample holds 50,000 to 75,000 distinct CDR3 sequences; approximately 5.7% are singletons and the top ten take 30% to 35%. Sequenced here: PBMCs, either bulk or a sorted T-cell subset (CD4+, CD8+, memory, or dextramer-sorted; not recorded which), sampled on the day of the yellow fever booster vaccination. These receptors were obtained from a man aged 18-30 years who received the YFV17D yellow fever vaccine.

This clonotype was seen ten or more times. The chain recombines TRBV20-1 with TRBJ2-3; 11 positions agree with TRBD2. Germline V gene lookup returns CDR1 DFQATT and CDR2 SNEGSKA (reference sequence). CDR3 length equals 15 residues. Unmatched junction bases numbered 9, after V lost 5 bases and J lost 5 bases. The CDR3 region has the DNA TGCAGTGCTGCGCTAGCGGGGGGCGGGGGAGATACGCAGTATTTT. This encodes CSAALAGGGGDTQYF.

This clonotype was seen repeatedly, ten times or more. V gene TRBV6-5 combines with J gene TRBJ2-3; TRBD1 or TRBD2 may be the D gene (6 bases each). V was clipped by 2 bases and J by 7 bases, with 16 bases between them. CDR1 is MNHEY, CDR2 SVGAGI, per germline. The CDR3 has 15 residues. This chain's CDR3 is CASSYTRGRGNTQYF. CDR3 sequence (DNA): TGTGCCAGCAGTTACACACGGGGGCGCGGGAATACGCAGTATTTT.

This clonotype was seen more than once but under ten times. The chain recombines TRBV5-4 with TRBJ2-2, with 7 bases matching TRBD1. Germline V gives CDR1 SGHNT, CDR2 YYREEE (reference sequence). CDR3 size: 15 residues. The trim removed 3 bases at V and 0 bases at J, leaving 2 bases unmatched. The CDR3 nucleotides read TGTGCCAGCAGCTCAGGGACAGCGAACACCGGGGAGCTGTTTTTT. Amino acid sequence: CASSSGTANTGELFF.

This clonotype has a count of ten or more. The chain has TRBV7-8 and TRBJ1-1; 9 bases are shared with TRBD1. The V segment lost 4 bases and the J segment 4 bases; nucleotides outside the gene matches: 4. Germline V gene data show CDR1 as SGHVS and CDR2 as FQNEAQ. The CDR3 runs to 14 residues. In DNA form, the CDR3 reads TGTGCCAGCAGCTGGGGGACAGGGATCACTGAAGCTTTCTTT. It specifies CASSWGTGITEAFF.

This clonotype was counted ten times or more. The rearrangement links TRBV10-2 to TRBJ2-4, with 12 bases that match TRBD1. The CDR3 spans 16 residues. The V segment lost 9 bases and the J segment 8 bases; nucleotides outside the gene matches: 14. Germline V gives CDR1 WSHSY, CDR2 SAAADI. CDR3 amino acids: CARVPGQGARGDIQYF. The CDR3 bases are TGCGCCAGGGTACCGGGACAGGGGGCGAGAGGGGACATTCAGTACTTC.

The chain is built from TRBV4-1 and TRBJ1-1; D is perhaps TRBD1 (5 bases). Germline CDR1 MGHRA, CDR2 YSYEKL. V lost 6 bases, J lost 10 bases, and 24 bases lay in between. This CDR3 is 15 amino acids long. The CDR3 loop is CASRGIDSLAAGAFF. CDR3 nucleotides: TGCGCCAGCAGGGGAATTGACAGTTTAGCTGCGGGAGCTTTCTTT.

The chain carries TRBV20-1 and TRBJ2-1; 15 positions match TRBD2. The germline CDR1 and CDR2 sequences are DFQATT and SNEGSKA (reference sequence). This CDR3 has 15 amino acids. Germline trimming cut 3 bases from V and 6 bases from J; bases unmatched to any gene: 3. CDR3 DNA sequence: TGCAGTGCTAGCCGGACTAGCGGGGGGGCCAATGAGCAGTTCTTC. This translates into CSASRTSGGANEQFF.

This clonotype was seen ten or more times. The chain joins TRBV5-1 to TRBJ1-2; D gene uncertain. The CDR3 runs to 14 residues. Trimming removed 1 base at V and 1 base at J, with 8 bases between. Per the germline V gene, CDR1 is SGHRS and CDR2 is YFSETQ. CDR3: CASSLTGSNYGYTF. The DNA of the CDR3 is TGCGCCAGCAGCTTGACCGGGAGTAACTATGGCTACACCTTC.

This clonotype was detected ten times or more. This chain links TRBV5-1 with TRBJ2-5, with D perhaps matching TRBD1 (6 bases). The CDR3 sequence is 16 residues long. Germline V CDR1 and CDR2: SGHRS, YFSETQ. Trimming pared 0 bases from V and 2 bases from J, leaving 14 bases between. The CDR3 loop is CASSLAEQGRQETQYF. CDR3 nucleotide sequence: TGCGCCAGCAGCTTGGCCGAACAGGGAAGGCAAGAGACCCAGTACTTC. Combining the CDR3 with reference TRBV5-1 and TRBJ2-5 gives the whole variable domain KAGVTQTPRYLIKTRGQQVTLSCSPISGHRSVSWYQQTPGQGLQFLFEYFSETQRNKGNFPGRFSGRQFSNSRSEMNVSTLELGDSALYLCASSLAEQGRQETQYFGPGTRLLVL.

This chain connects TRBV4-3 to TRBJ1-1; D perhaps matches TRBD1 (5 bases). V was shortened by 0 bases and J by 3 bases, with 8 bases between the two germline ends. The CDR3 covers 14 residues. Germline V lookup: CDR1 LGHNA, CDR2 YSLEER. This CDR3 is CASSQDQGHTEAFF. The CDR3 bases are TGCGCCAGCAGCCAAGATCAGGGACACACTGAAGCTTTCTTT.

V and J are TRBV7-2 and TRBJ2-2, with D perhaps TRBD2 (5 bases). Germline CDR1 and CDR2: SGHTA and FQGNSA. CDR3 length: 15 residues. The V and J ends lost 10 bases and 4 bases respectively, with 19 bases between them. The CDR3 bases are TGTGCCATCCGCTCTAGCCCAGTCATCACCGGGGAGCTGTTTTTT. Its protein product is CAIRSSPVITGELFF.

This clonotype showed up just a few times. V usage is TRBV9 and J usage is TRBJ2-1; no clear D gene. V gave up 0 bases and J gave up 0 bases, with 10 bases separating them. CDR1 and CDR2 from the germline V gene are SGDLS and YYNGEE. The CDR3 totals 16 residues. CDR3 amino acids: CASSVGWRSSYNEQFF. The CDR3 DNA reads TGTGCCAGCAGCGTAGGGTGGCGCAGCTCCTACAATGAGCAGTTCTTC.

This clonotype was seen ten or more times. The chain joins TRBV4-3 to TRBJ1-1, with D perhaps matching TRBD1 (5 bases). The CDR3 loop spans 15 amino acids. With 5 bases removed from V and 2 bases from J, the gap between germline ends came to 15 bases. The germline V gene encodes CDR1 LGHNA and CDR2 YSLEER. This CDR3 reads CASSSLVGTNTEAFF. The CDR3 nucleotides are TGCGCCAGCAGCTCACTCGTGGGGACTAACACTGAAGCTTTCTTT.

This clonotype was detected many times. The chain is built from TRBV11-2 and TRBJ2-1; the match to TRBD2 covers 7 bases. CDR1 and CDR2 from the germline V gene are SGHAT and FQNNGV. J gave up 4 bases and V 0 bases, and 3 bases lay outside the gene matches. The CDR3 length is 15 residues. The CDR3 nucleotides read TGTGCCAGCAGCTTAGAACCTAGCGGATACAATGAGCAGTTCTTC. Amino acid sequence: CASSLEPSGYNEQFF.

This clonotype was seen only a few times. This chain connects TRBV6-2 or TRBV6-3 to TRBJ2-7; TRBD1 agrees at 8 bases. The CDR3 spans 15 residues. Germline CDR1 and CDR2: MNHEY and SVGEGT. The V segment lost 6 bases and the J segment 6 bases; nucleotides outside the gene matches: 13. CDR3 coding DNA: TGTGCCAGCAGCCGTCTTGGACAGGGCCCCAGCGAGCAGTACTTC. This encodes CASSRLGQGPSEQYF.

This clonotype was observed a few times. The chain joins TRBV12-3 or TRBV12-4 to TRBJ2-2; no clear D. CDR3 length equals 12 residues. Trimming cost V 3 bases and J 6 bases, with 5 bases left between them. CDR3 residues: CASSLDSGELFF. For the CDR3, the DNA is TGTGCCAGCAGTTTGGATTCCGGGGAGCTGTTTTTT.

This clonotype was picked up one time. A read error may be the cause here, since a much bigger clone is one base away. This CDR3 reads CSVEGQGYEQYF. The CDR3 DNA reads TGCAGCGTTGAAGGACAGGGCTACGAGCAGTACTTC. The rearrangement uses TRBV29-1 and TRBJ2-7; 7 bases align to TRBD1. J gave up 3 bases and V 1 base, and 0 bases lay outside the gene matches. CDR1 is SQVTM, CDR2 ANQGSEA, per germline. This CDR3 is 12 amino acids long.

This clonotype was observed many times. The V call is TRBV5-5, the J call TRBJ2-7, with 7 bases fitting TRBD1. The V and J ends lost 5 bases and 4 bases, in that order; junction bases with no gene match: 9. This CDR3 contains 14 residues. The V gene's germline CDR1 is SGHKS and CDR2 YYEKEE (reference sequence). The CDR3 DNA follows: TGTGCCAGCAGTTTTCCCGGGACAGAGTACGAGCAGTACTTC. Translation gives CASSFPGTEYEQYF.

This clonotype has ten or more counts. The chain combines TRBV5-6 with TRBJ2-7, with 9 bases that match TRBD1. Germline V gene sequence: CDR1 SGHDT, CDR2 YYEEEE. V lost 4 bases and J lost 2; bases outside the gene matches: 4. The CDR3 sequence is 14 residues long. In nucleotides, the CDR3 is TGTGCCAGCAGCCCGGACAGGGGAGCCTACGAGCAGTACTTC. It translates to CASSPDRGAYEQYF.

About this clonotype: A much larger clone sits a single nucleotide away, making a read error possible. The rearrangement links TRBV5-1 to TRBJ2-3; possibly TRBD2 for D (6 bases). This CDR3 is built from 14 residues. Germline assignment: CDR1 SGHRS and CDR2 YFSETQ. This chain's CDR3 is CASSPAGITDTHYF. DNA of the CDR3: TGCGCCAGCAGTCCTGCGGGGATCACAGATACGCACTATTTT.

This clonotype has only a few counts. V is TRBV6-2 or TRBV6-3 and J is TRBJ2-7; a possible D gene is TRBD2 (6 bases). Germline-derived CDR1 and CDR2 are MNHEY and SVGEGT. The CDR3 spans 13 residues. V lost 6 bases, J lost 4 bases, and 13 bases lay in between. The CDR3 here is CASSHGRGYEQYF. The CDR3 nucleotides are TGTGCCAGCAGCCACGGGAGAGGGTACGAGCAGTACTTC.

This clonotype occurred a few times. The chain couples TRBV11-2 to TRBJ2-7, with D perhaps matching TRBD2 (6 bases). CDR1 and CDR2 (germline): SGHAT, FQNNGV. This CDR3 is built from 19 residues. Trimming removed 5 bases from V and 6 bases from J, with 32 bases in between. Written as DNA, the CDR3 is TGTGCCAGCAGCCCGAACGCCGCGACCGATACGCGGGGCTGGGGCGAGCAGTACTTC. It yields the protein CASSPNAATDTRGWGEQYF.

This clonotype was recorded at least ten times. The rearrangement joins TRBV6-5 to TRBJ2-7; D not certain. V was cut by 3 bases and J by 3 bases, with 9 bases left in between. CDR3 length: 13 residues. CDR1 is MNHEY and CDR2 is SVGAGI in the germline V gene. As DNA, the CDR3 is TGTGCCAGCAGTTATGGGGTTGTCTACGAGCAGTACTTC. Protein: CASSYGVVYEQYF.

This clonotype was recorded at least ten times. The chain links TRBV12-3 or TRBV12-4 to TRBJ2-3; a weak D match, TRBD2 (6 bases). CDR3 length: 12 residues. Trimming pared 8 bases from V and 5 bases from J, leaving 11 bases between. CDR3 nucleotides: TGTGCCAGCGGCGGGATGGAAGATACGCAGTATTTT. Residues: CASGGMEDTQYF.

This clonotype was counted at least ten times. The DNA for the CDR3 is TGTGCCAGCCGACGTTTGGTGAGGGGCAGGACAGATACGCAGTATTTT. It yields the protein CASRRLVRGRTDTQYF. This sequence joins TRBV12-3 or TRBV12-4 and TRBJ2-3; D may match TRBD1 or TRBD2 (5 bases each). The CDR3 consists of 16 residues. Trimming took off 8 bases at V and 3 bases at J, with 21 bases between the two ends.

This clonotype appeared many times. The rearrangement joins TRBV7-9 to TRBJ2-7; TRBD2 might be the D (6 bases). Germline CDR1 is SEHNR and CDR2 is FQNEAQ (reference sequence). CDR3 length: 13 amino acids. Trimming pared 2 bases from V and 7 bases from J, leaving 12 bases between. Here the CDR3 DNA reads TGTGCCAGCAGCTTAATCGCAGGGAGGGAGCAGTACTTC. It translates to CASSLIAGREQYF.

The table lists this clonotype with a few counts. The chain links TRBV7-6 to TRBJ2-7, with D perhaps matching TRBD2 (6 bases). The V end lost 1 base, the J end lost 4 bases, and 14 bases lay between the germline ends. Germline V CDR1 and CDR2: SGHVS, FNYEAQ. The length of the CDR3 is 15 residues. The CDR3 DNA reads as TGTGCCAGCAGCTTAGAGCTTGCGGGACTTTACGAGCAGTACTTC. Translation: CASSLELAGLYEQYF.

This clonotype was detected a few times. The chain joins TRBV7-9 to TRBJ2-5; 9 bases fit TRBD2. The V and J ends lost 4 bases and 5 bases, in that order; junction bases with no gene match: 8. The V gene's germline CDR1 is SEHNR and CDR2 FQNEAQ (reference sequence). This CDR3 is built from 15 residues. CDR3: CASSSPRGGGETQYF. The CDR3 coding sequence is TGTGCCAGCAGCTCCCCTCGCGGGGGGGGGGAGACCCAGTACTTC.

The chain carries TRBV5-1 and TRBJ2-5, with a weak D call TRBD1 (5 bases). This CDR3 spans 14 amino acids. V lost 0 bases to trimming and J lost 5 bases, with 11 bases between them. CDR1 is SGHRS and CDR2 is YFSETQ in the germline V gene. The CDR3, as DNA: TGCGCCAGCAGCTTGGTGTCAGGGCGTGAGACCCAGTACTTC. Translated: CASSLVSGRETQYF.

This CDR3 reads CASSFQGFAYEQYF. The CDR3 nucleotides read TGTGCCAGCAGTTTCCAGGGATTCGCCTACGAGCAGTACTTC. This chain joins TRBV27 and TRBJ2-7; D is possibly TRBD1 (5 bases). This CDR3 contains 14 residues. Trimming removed 3 bases at V and 2 bases at J, with 11 bases between. Germline values: CDR1 MNHEY, CDR2 SMNVEV (reference sequence).

This clonotype was recorded at least ten times. The CDR3 spells CASSLPSLVSRRTGELFF. The CDR3 nucleotides read TGTGCCAGCAGCTTACCCTCTTTAGTTTCCCGCCGGACCGGGGAGCTGTTTTTT. This chain connects TRBV7-2 to TRBJ2-2; D remains unclear. This CDR3 region has 18 residues. V was cut by 2 bases and J by 5 bases, with 21 bases left in between. Germline V gene lookup returns CDR1 SGHTA and CDR2 FQGNSA.